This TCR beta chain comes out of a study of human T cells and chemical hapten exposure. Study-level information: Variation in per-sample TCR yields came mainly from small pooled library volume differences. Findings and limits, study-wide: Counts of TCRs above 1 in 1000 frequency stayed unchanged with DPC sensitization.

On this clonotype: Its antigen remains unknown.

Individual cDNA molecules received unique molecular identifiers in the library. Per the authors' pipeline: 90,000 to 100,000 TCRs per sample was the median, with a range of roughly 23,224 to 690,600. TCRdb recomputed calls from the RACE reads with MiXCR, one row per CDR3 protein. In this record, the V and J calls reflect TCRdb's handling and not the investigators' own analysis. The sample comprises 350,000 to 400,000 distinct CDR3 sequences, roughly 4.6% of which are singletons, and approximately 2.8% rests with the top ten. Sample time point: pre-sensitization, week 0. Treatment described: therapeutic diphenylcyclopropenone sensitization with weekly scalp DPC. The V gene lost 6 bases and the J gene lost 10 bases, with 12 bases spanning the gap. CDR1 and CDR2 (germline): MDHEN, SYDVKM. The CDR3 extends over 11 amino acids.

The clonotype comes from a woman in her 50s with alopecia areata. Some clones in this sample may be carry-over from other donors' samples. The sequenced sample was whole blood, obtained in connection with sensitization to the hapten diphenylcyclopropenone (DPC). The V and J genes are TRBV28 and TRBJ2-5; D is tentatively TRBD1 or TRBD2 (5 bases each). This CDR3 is CASSSLGVQYF. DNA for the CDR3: TGTGCCAGCAGCTCTCTGGGGGTCCAGTACTTC.